Following are 29 T cell receptor beta chains from one sample sequenced in a study of a mutant IDH1 vaccine in newly diagnosed glioma listed by TCRdb under 2021. The library was generated by the immunoSEQ multiplex PCR assay. This is the immuneACCESS table as TCRdb keeps it, with only in-frame sequences that have V and J called. A part of the clones is gone; compared with another copy, unresolved V genes explain less than half, and the rest is unexplained. Recorded for this sample are 45,000 to 65,000 clones; around 82% of them occurred a single time. The top ten clones comprise 3% to 3.5% of the sample. These receptors' antigens are unknown. The label giving this sample's time point can be read as: week 5, during vaccination. Each vaccine dose was 300 ug of a 20-mer mutant IDH1 peptide in Montanide, given subcutaneously with topical imiquimod. The sample in question was PBMCs, obtained from a glioma patient whose treatment included an IDH1 peptide vaccine. The receptors were gathered from a young woman with glioma. Some clones in this sample may be carry-over from other donors' samples.

The V and J genes are TRBV5-5 and TRBJ1-1; maybe TRBD1 (6 bases). The CDR3 spans 14 residues. With 0 bases removed from V and 4 bases from J, the gap between germline ends came to 10 bases. Germline V gene sequence: CDR1 SGHKS, CDR2 YYEKEE (reference sequence). The CDR3 DNA follows: TGTGCCAGCAGCTTGGTCTCACAGGGCACTGAAGCTTTCTTT. Translated, it gives CASSLVSQGTEAFF.

The chain has TRBV9 and TRBJ2-2; 8 bases agree with TRBD1. This CDR3 is built from 16 residues. Per the germline V gene, CDR1 is SGDLS and CDR2 is YYNGEE. J gave up 5 bases and V 3 bases, and 9 bases lay outside the gene matches. CDR3 amino acids: CASSARGPGATGELFF. The CDR3, as DNA: TGTGCCAGCAGCGCCAGGGGGCCTGGGGCTACCGGGGAGCTGTTTTTT.

The rearrangement uses TRBV4-1 and TRBJ2-7; D is ambiguous. The germline V gene has CDR1 MGHRA and CDR2 YSYEKL. CDR3 length: 14 residues. The V and J ends lost 3 bases and 3 bases respectively, with 12 bases between them. The chain's CDR3 is CASSQGLGYYEQYF. CDR3 bases: TGCGCCAGCAGCCAGGGTCTGGGATACTACGAGCAGTACTTC.

The chain links TRBV27 to TRBJ1-1; D might be TRBD1 (6 bases). The V end was cut by 8 bases, the J end by 0 bases, with 13 bases between. The germline V gene encodes CDR1 MNHEY and CDR2 SMNVEV (reference sequence). CDR3 size: 14 residues. CDR3 nucleotide sequence: TGTGCCAGCCAAGAGACAGGAGTGAACACTGAAGCTTTCTTT. Translating gives CASQETGVNTEAFF.

The chain is built from TRBV10-3 and TRBJ1-4; no clear D gene. The CDR3 runs 13 residues. With 11 bases removed from V and 3 bases from J, the gap between germline ends came to 13 bases. CDR1 and CDR2 from the germline V gene are ENHRY and SYGVKD. The CDR3 region is CAAVGSPNEKLFF. DNA of the CDR3: TGTGCCGCGGTCGGCAGCCCTAATGAAAAACTGTTTTTT.

The chain uses TRBV4-1 and TRBJ2-7; no reliable D call. The CDR3 extends over 11 amino acids. CDR1 is MGHRA and CDR2 is YSYEKL in the germline V gene. Deletions cut 3 bases from V and 7 bases from J, with 7 bases between. The CDR3 region is CASSQWREQYF. The CDR3 DNA is TGCGCCAGCAGCCAGTGGCGGGAGCAGTACTTC.

V gene TRBV7-2 combines with J gene TRBJ2-7; D is uncertain. The CDR3 is 11 residues long. The ends were cut back, 5 bases at V and 9 bases at J, with 11 bases in the middle. The germline CDR1 and CDR2 sequences are SGHTA and FQGNSA. CDR3 residues: CASSLTSGQYF. The CDR3 DNA reads as TGTGCCAGCAGCCTCACGTCCGGGCAGTACTTC.

The chain has TRBV19 and TRBJ2-6, with D perhaps TRBD2 (5 bases). In germline, CDR1 is LNHDA, CDR2 SQIVND (reference sequence). V was shortened by 2 bases and J by 3 bases, with 8 bases between the two germline ends. The CDR3 runs 15 residues. CDR3 DNA sequence: TGTGCCAGTAGTATACTCGGGGTTGGGGCCAACGTCCTGACTTTC. This encodes CASSILGVGANVLTF.

This clone was picked up a small number of times. The J gene is TRBJ1-1, the V gene TRBV7-2; unclear D gene. V was shortened by 5 bases and J by 11 bases, with 18 bases between the two germline ends. The CDR3 has 13 amino acids. Germline values: CDR1 SGHTA, CDR2 FQGNSA. The CDR3 DNA reads as TGTGCCAGCAGCCTATCCAGGAGTGTACACGCTTTCTTT. Encoded protein: CASSLSRSVHAFF.

This chain joins TRBV29-1 and TRBJ1-5; 8 bases line up with TRBD1. The V gene end was trimmed by 6 bases and the J gene end by 4 bases; junction bases not matched to a gene: 2. This CDR3 region has 12 residues. The germline CDR1 and CDR2 sequences are SQVTM and ANQGSEA. The CDR3 DNA reads as TGCAGCGTGGGACAGGTGAATCAGCCCCAGCATTTT. It encodes CSVGQVNQPQHF.

The gene calls are TRBV10-3 and TRBJ2-3; 9 nucleotides line up with TRBD2. The CDR3 runs 14 residues. Germline V CDR1 and CDR2: ENHRY, SYGVKD. With V trimmed by 7 bases and J by 4 bases, 6 bases remained unmatched. CDR3 DNA: TGTGCCATCAAGGCGGGGGGGCCATCAGATACGCAGTATTTT. Residues: CAIKAGGPSDTQYF.

In this sample, this clone turned up once. This chain joins TRBV11-2 and TRBJ2-7; D ambiguous. The V gene lost 5 bases and the J gene lost 5 bases, with 10 bases spanning the gap. There are 12 residues in the CDR3. CDR1 SGHAT and CDR2 FQNNGV come from the germline V gene. CDR3 sequence: CASSLGWNEQYF. CDR3 nucleotides: TGTGCCAGCAGCCTCGGGTGGAACGAGCAGTACTTC. Looking up the rest from reference TRBV11-2 and TRBJ2-7 gives the full variable domain: EAGVAQSPRYKIIEKRQSVAFWCNPISGHATLYWYQQILGQGPKLLIQFQNNGVVDDSQLPKDRFSAERLKGVDSTLKIQPAKLEDSAVYLCASSLGWNEQYFGPGTRLTVT.

Here the CDR3 reads CASRPLQAGGPGNTIYF. The DNA of the CDR3 is TGTGCCAGCAGGCCCCTCCAAGCGGGGGGTCCTGGAAACACCATATATTTT. This chain connects TRBV2 to TRBJ1-3, with D possibly matching TRBD1 (5 bases). Between the trimmed V and J ends, which lost 6 bases and 2 bases, there was a span of 20 bases. This CDR3 comprises 17 residues. Germline-derived CDR1 and CDR2 are SNHLY and FYNNEI. The full variable domain, its missing parts supplied by reference TRBV2 and TRBJ1-3, is EPEVTQTPSHQVTQMGQEVILRCVPISNHLYFYWYRQILGQKVEFLVSFYNNEISEKSEIFDDQFSVERPDGSNFTLKIRSTKLEDSAMYFCASRPLQAGGPGNTIYFGEGSWLTVV.

The CDR3 loop is CASTDTGTYGYTF. The CDR3 DNA reads TGTGCCAGTACCGACACAGGGACCTATGGCTACACCTTC. V usage is TRBV19 and J usage is TRBJ1-2, with D perhaps matching TRBD1 (6 bases). Germline CDR1 is LNHDA and CDR2 is SQIVND (reference sequence). The CDR3 totals 13 residues. The germline V and J ends were trimmed by 7 bases and 4 bases, with 13 bases remaining between them.

A few counts support this clone. The CDR3 DNA is TGCAGCGCCCTCGGGACAGGGGGACCAGATACGCAGTATTTT. Its protein is CSALGTGGPDTQYF. The V and J genes are TRBV29-1 and TRBJ2-3; 11 nucleotides align to TRBD1. V shed 7 bases, J shed 4 bases, and the junction held 7 bases outside the gene matches. The germline V gene has CDR1 SQVTM and CDR2 ANQGSEA. The CDR3 is 14 amino acids.

The chain employs TRBV7-2 and TRBJ1-6, with a weak D call TRBD1 (6 bases). This CDR3 contains 16 residues. CDR1 SGHTA and CDR2 FQGNSA come from the germline V gene. V was trimmed by 7 bases and J by 4 bases, leaving 17 bases between them. The CDR3 nucleotides read TGTGCCAGCACCCTGAATACAGGGCTATATAATTCACCCCTCCACTTT. Protein product: CASTLNTGLYNSPLHF.

CDR3 region: CASSENGGPTDTQYF. CDR3 in DNA: TGTGCCAGCAGCGAAAATGGGGGTCCCACAGATACGCAGTATTTT. The rearrangement uses TRBV7-9 and TRBJ2-3; D is possibly TRBD1 or TRBD2 (5 bases each). CDR1 and CDR2 (germline): SEHNR, FQNEAQ (reference sequence). V was cut by 5 bases and J by 2 bases, with 14 bases left in between. This CDR3 has 15 residues.

The rearrangement joins TRBV27 to TRBJ1-6; the match to TRBD1 covers 7 bases. J lost 14 bases, V lost 1 base, and 20 bases had no gene match. Germline CDR1 MNHEY, CDR2 SMNVEV (reference sequence). This CDR3 contains 18 residues. CDR3 amino acids: CASSLFPFGGDRELTLHF. Here the CDR3 DNA reads TGTGCCAGCAGTTTATTTCCGTTCGGCGGGGACAGAGAATTGACCCTCCACTTT.

The V call is TRBV6-5, the J call TRBJ1-6, with D unclear. The CDR3 covers 15 residues. The V gene's germline CDR1 is MNHEY and CDR2 SVGAGI. Trimming took off 5 bases at V and 8 bases at J, with 16 bases between the two ends. CDR3 sequence reads: CASSTEDGRYSPLHF. The CDR3 nucleotides read TGTGCCAGCAGTACTGAAGACGGCAGATATTCACCCCTCCACTTT.

This clone was found a few times. This chain joins TRBV15 and TRBJ2-2, with 8 bases that match TRBD2. V lost 1 base, J lost 5 bases, and 12 bases stayed unmatched. The CDR3 length is 18 residues. Germline CDR1 and CDR2: LNHNV and YYDKDF (reference sequence). The CDR3 DNA is TGTGCCACCAGCAGAGGGTTATCGGGGGGGGCCCGAACCGGGGAGCTGTTTTTT. It codes for CATSRGLSGGARTGELFF.

This clone appeared a single time. The chain has TRBV2 and TRBJ1-1; D possibly corresponds to TRBD1 (6 bases). V was trimmed by 6 bases and J by 4 bases, leaving 12 bases between them. Germline loops: CDR1 SNHLY, CDR2 FYNNEI. The CDR3 covers 13 residues. For the CDR3, the DNA is TGTGCCAGCAGGGCAGGGGTGAGCACTGAAGCTTTCTTT. Protein sequence: CASRAGVSTEAFF.

This clone was counted only a few times. The chain links TRBV5-8 to TRBJ1-1, with D uncertain. The CDR3 consists of 13 residues. CDR1 is SGHTS, CDR2 YDEGEE, per germline. With 2 bases removed from V and 1 base from J, the gap between germline ends came to 6 bases. The CDR3 protein is CASSFSANTEAFF. Written as DNA, the CDR3 is TGTGCCAGCAGCTTTTCCGCGAACACTGAAGCTTTCTTT.

V and J are TRBV14 and TRBJ2-6, with D hard to call. V was trimmed by 4 bases and J by 0 bases, leaving 4 bases between them. This CDR3 is built from 14 residues. The V gene's germline CDR1 is SGHDN and CDR2 FVKESK. The CDR3 DNA reads TGTGCCAGCAGCCCCGTCTCTGGGGCCAACGTCCTGACTTTC. Its translation: CASSPVSGANVLTF. The full variable domain, its missing parts supplied by reference TRBV14 and TRBJ2-6, is EAGVTQFPSHSVIEKGQTVTLRCDPISGHDNLYWYRRVMGKEIKFLLHFVKESKQDESGMPNNRFLAERTGGTYSTLKVQPAELEDSGVYFCASSPVSGANVLTFGAGSRLTVL.

V and J are TRBV7-9 and TRBJ2-6; 7 nucleotides align to TRBD1. The V gene's germline CDR1 is SEHNR and CDR2 FQNEAQ (reference sequence). This CDR3 comprises 15 residues. The V and J ends lost 6 bases and 2 bases, in that order; junction bases with no gene match: 4. CDR3 region: CASRSGQTGANVLTF. DNA for the CDR3: TGTGCCAGCAGGTCGGGACAGACTGGGGCCAACGTCCTGACTTTC. Filled out from reference TRBV7-9 and TRBJ2-6, the complete variable domain reads DTGVSQNPRHKITKRGQNVTFRCDPISEHNRLYWYRQTLGQGPEFLTYFQNEAQLEKSRLLSDRFSAERPKGSFSTLEIQRTEQGDSAMYLCASRSGQTGANVLTFGAGSRLTVL.

The chain uses TRBV15 and TRBJ2-7, with a possible D match to TRBD2 (5 bases). Germline V gene sequence: CDR1 LNHNV, CDR2 YYDKDF (reference sequence). The V and J ends lost 0 bases and 7 bases respectively, with 19 bases between them. The CDR3 has 16 amino acids. This CDR3 reads CATSRDLVVPRDEQYF. CDR3 in DNA: TGTGCCACCAGCAGAGATCTTGTGGTCCCCCGGGATGAGCAGTACTTC.

This clone has just a few counts. The chain combines TRBV6-5 with TRBJ1-5; TRBD1 is a possible D gene (5 bases). V was cut by 7 bases and J by 7 bases, with 20 bases left in between. The CDR3 loop spans 15 amino acids. Per germline, CDR1 MNHEY and CDR2 SVGAGI. CDR3 loop: CASTPRGRGRQPQHF. Written as DNA, the CDR3 is TGTGCCAGCACCCCCCGGGGGAGGGGTCGACAGCCCCAGCATTTT.

On this clone: Germline and junction disagree at one end, which may indicate a read error. The chain has TRBV7-9 and TRBJ1-3, with D perhaps TRBD1 (5 bases). The germline V gene has CDR1 SEHNR and CDR2 FQNEAQ (reference sequence). The CDR3 totals 14 residues. CDR3 sequence (DNA): TGTGCCAGCAGCTTATCTATCTCTTTGGACACCATATACTTT. Protein: CASSLSISLDTIYF. Using reference TRBV7-9 and TRBJ1-3 for the parts outside the CDR3, the full variable domain is DTGVSQNPRHKITKRGQNVTFRCDPISEHNRLYWYRQTLGQGPEFLTYFQNEAQLEKSRLLSDRFSAERPKGSFSTLEIQRTEQGDSAMYLCASSLSISLDTIYFGEGSWLTVV.

The chain uses TRBV28 and TRBJ1-5; 8 bases agree with TRBD1. Germline trimming cut 4 bases from V and 3 bases from J; bases unmatched to any gene: 5. The CDR3 runs 15 residues. CDR1 is MDHEN, CDR2 SYDVKM, per germline. CDR3 coding DNA: TGTGCCAGCAGTTCCCCGACAGGGGCCAATCAGCCCCAGCATTTT. This codes for CASSSPTGANQPQHF.

The chain employs TRBV4-1 and TRBJ2-7; D gene unclear. The ends were cut back, 1 base at V and 5 bases at J, with 12 bases in the middle. The germline CDR1 and CDR2 sequences are MGHRA and YSYEKL. This CDR3 region has 14 residues. DNA of the CDR3: TGCGCCAGCAGCCAAGGTCAGTGGCTAAACGAGCAGTACTTC. Amino acids: CASSQGQWLNEQYF.